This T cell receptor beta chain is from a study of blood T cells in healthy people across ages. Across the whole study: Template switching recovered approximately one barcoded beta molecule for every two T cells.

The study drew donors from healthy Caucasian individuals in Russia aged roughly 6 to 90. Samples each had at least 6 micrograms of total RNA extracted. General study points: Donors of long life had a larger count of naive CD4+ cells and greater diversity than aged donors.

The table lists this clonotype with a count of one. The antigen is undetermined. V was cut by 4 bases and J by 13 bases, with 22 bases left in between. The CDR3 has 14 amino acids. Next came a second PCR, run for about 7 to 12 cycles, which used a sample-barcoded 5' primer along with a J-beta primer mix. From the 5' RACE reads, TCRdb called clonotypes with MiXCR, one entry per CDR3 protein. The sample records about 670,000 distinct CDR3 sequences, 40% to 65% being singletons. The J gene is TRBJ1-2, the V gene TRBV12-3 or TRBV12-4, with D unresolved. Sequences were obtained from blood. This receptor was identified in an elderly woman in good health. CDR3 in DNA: TGTGCCAGCAGTTCCCCCGGACGCTTCGTCTCTCCCACCTTC. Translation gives CASSSPGRFVSPTF.